This is a list of T cell receptor beta chains from one sample in a study of shared clonotypes between healthy human individuals. The data were produced by immunoSEQ multiplex PCR, yet TCRdb's version contains in-frame clones alone and is incomplete. The sample lists more than 2,000,000 clones; more than 90% were seen once. The sequencing sample was made of naive CD4+ T cells sorted from blood. The receptors come from a man aged 18 to 30 in good health. Each CDR3 is given with its conserved first and last residue. Each record gives: J gene, D gene, V gene, clone size, CDR3 protein, CDR3 DNA. A D gene is named only where the DNA matches it firmly. Clone size appears in some rows only: once, few, many, or a class for an expanded clone.

TRBJ1-2 | - | TRBV30 | once | CAWSVGTAYGYTF | TGTGCCTGGAGTGTTGGGACCGCCTATGGCTACACCTTC
TRBJ2-3 | TRBD1 | TRBV27 | - | CASSRQGASTDTQYF | TGTGCCAGCAGTCGACAGGGGGCTAGCACAGATACGCAGTATTTT
TRBJ2-3 | TRBD2 | TRBV5-6 | once | CASSSNLLAGVADTQYF | TGTGCCAGCAGCTCCAACCTCCTAGCGGGAGTCGCAGATACGCAGTATTTT
TRBJ1-1 | - | TRBV5-1 | - | CASSFREKAEAFF | TGCGCCAGCAGCTTCAGGGAAAAGGCTGAAGCTTTCTTT
TRBJ1-5 | - | TRBV5-4 | once | CASSLGGTGQPQHF | TGTGCCAGCAGCTTGGGGGGGACGGGGCAGCCCCAGCATTTT
TRBJ2-3 | - | TRBV9 | - | CASSADLATDTQYF | TGTGCCAGCAGCGCCGACTTAGCGACAGATACGCAGTATTTT
TRBJ2-2 | - | TRBV30 | - | CAWSVGQRNTNTGELFF | TGTGCCTGGAGTGTAGGGCAGCGGAATACGAACACCGGGGAGCTGTTTTTT
TRBJ2-5 | TRBD1 | TRBV30 | - | CAWSAWGQTKDQYF | TGTGCCTGGAGTGCGTGGGGACAGACCAAAGACCAGTACTTC
TRBJ2-1 | - | TRBV6-5 | - | CASSTRYEQFF | TGTGCCAGCAGCACTCGATATGAGCAGTTCTTC
TRBJ1-1 | - | TRBV19 | - | CASMGNKGTEAFF | TGTGCCAGTATGGGGAATAAGGGCACTGAAGCTTTCTTT
TRBJ2-1 | - | TRBV6-1 | - | CASRNNEQFF | TGTGCCAGCAGGAACAATGAGCAGTTCTTC
TRBJ2-3 | - | TRBV29-1 | - | CSVGSGTDTQYF | TGCAGCGTCGGTAGCGGCACAGATACGCAGTATTTT
TRBJ1-2 | TRBD1 | TRBV27 | - | CASRGTVTNYGYTF | TGTGCCAGCAGGGGGACAGTAACTAACTATGGCTACACCTTC
TRBJ2-7 | TRBD2 | TRBV18 | - | CASSPRTSGEQYF | TGTGCCAGCTCACCACGGACTAGCGGCGAGCAGTACTTC
TRBJ1-1 | - | TRBV5-1 | - | CASSGWSRDGEAFF | TGCGCCAGCTCTGGGTGGAGCCGGGACGGTGAAGCTTTCTTT
TRBJ1-4 | TRBD1 | TRBV4-3 | - | CASRQGWGEKLFF | TGCGCCAGCCGACAGGGTTGGGGAGAAAAACTGTTTTTT
TRBJ2-1 | - | TRBV7-2 | - | CASSLVGAGFAYNEQFF | TGTGCCAGCAGCTTAGTTGGAGCGGGTTTCGCCTACAATGAGCAGTTCTTC
TRBJ2-7 | - | TRBV5-1 | - | CASSSTRTTYEQYF | TGCGCCAGCAGCTCGACACGCACAACCTACGAGCAGTACTTC
TRBJ2-7 | - | TRBV30 | - | CAWSYGGPEQYF | TGTGCCTGGAGCTACGGGGGCCCCGAGCAGTACTTC
TRBJ2-3 | - | TRBV11-1 | - | CASSWNLPDTQYF | TGTGCCAGCAGCTGGAACCTACCAGATACGCAGTATTTT
TRBJ2-7 | TRBD1 | TRBV11-2 | - | CASSSSRDRFFFEQYF | TGTGCCAGCAGCTCCTCGAGGGACAGGTTCTTTTTCGAGCAGTACTTC
TRBJ1-1 | - | TRBV19 | - | CASSILTDSKGYVNTEAFF | TGTGCCAGTAGTATATTAACGGACTCTAAGGGTTACGTGAACACTGAAGCTTTCTTT
TRBJ2-1 | TRBD1 | TRBV6-5 | - | CASSSRDSSYNEQFF | TGTGCCAGCAGTTCTCGGGACAGCTCCTACAATGAGCAGTTCTTC
TRBJ2-5 | - | TRBV7-7 | - | CASSLGGAPQETQYF | TGTGCTAGCAGCTTGGGCGGGGCCCCCCAAGAGACCCAGTACTTC
TRBJ2-7 | - | TRBV6-6 | - | CASSYPYGRAFYEQYF | TGTGCCAGCAGTTACCCTTACGGCAGGGCGTTCTACGAGCAGTACTTC
TRBJ2-2 | TRBD2 | TRBV19 | once | CASSQRSGRVNTGELFF | TGTGCCAGTAGCCAGCGAAGCGGGAGGGTTAACACCGGGGAGCTGTTTTTT
TRBJ2-1 | TRBD2 | TRBV5-1 | - | CASSLGLAGGQLEYNEQFF | TGCGCCAGCAGTCTAGGGCTAGCGGGAGGCCAGTTAGAGTACAATGAGCAGTTCTTC
TRBJ2-3 | TRBD1 | TRBV5-1 | - | CASSLRTGGSDTQYF | TGCGCCAGCAGCTTGAGGACAGGGGGGTCTGATACGCAGTATTTT
TRBJ2-1 | - | TRBV6-1 | - | CASSEGIIYNEQFF | TGTGCCAGCAGTGAAGGGATAATCTACAATGAGCAGTTCTTC
TRBJ1-1 | - | TRBV6-1 | once | CASGERTFNTEAFF | TGTGCCAGCGGGGAGCGGACGTTTAACACTGAAGCTTTCTTT
TRBJ2-2 | TRBD1 | TRBV18 | - | CASSYRGNTGELFF | TGTGCCAGCTCATACAGGGGGAACACCGGGGAGCTGTTTTTT
TRBJ1-5 | TRBD1 | TRBV2 | - | CASSKASSGTGNQPQHF | TGTGCCAGCAGCAAAGCATCCTCCGGGACAGGGAATCAGCCCCAGCATTTT
TRBJ1-1 | TRBD1 | TRBV12-5 | - | CASGLEGGSAFF | TGTGCTAGTGGTTTGGAAGGGGGCTCAGCTTTCTTT
TRBJ1-1 | - | TRBV18 | - | CASSPRPAMNTEAFF | TGTGCCAGCTCACCGCGGCCCGCCATGAACACTGAAGCTTTCTTT
TRBJ1-3 | TRBD1 | TRBV9 | - | CASSVYGTAGNTIYF | TGTGCCAGCAGCGTGTACGGGACAGCTGGAAACACCATATATTTT
TRBJ1-6 | - | TRBV19 | - | CASTDGNSPLHF | TGTGCCAGTACAGACGGCAATTCACCCCTCCACTTT
TRBJ2-3 | - | TRBV10-3 | - | CAISGLGAISTDTQYF | TGTGCCATCAGTGGGCTGGGGGCAATTTCCACAGATACGCAGTATTTT
TRBJ2-1 | - | TRBV9 | - | CASSAPGSRPFF | TGTGCCAGCAGTGCCCCAGGTAGTCGGCCGTTCTTC
TRBJ2-7 | TRBD2 | TRBV4-1 | - | CASSQVRLAGDEQYF | TGCGCCAGCAGCCAAGTGCGACTAGCGGGGGACGAGCAGTACTTC
TRBJ2-7 | - | TRBV7-8 | - | CASSLAATYEQYF | TGTGCCAGCAGCTTAGCCGCCACCTACGAGCAGTACTTC
TRBJ1-2 | - | TRBV5-5 | - | CASSLAGPDYGYTF | TGTGCCAGCAGCTTGGCAGGGCCCGACTATGGCTACACCTTC
TRBJ1-1 | TRBD1 | TRBV6-6 | - | CASRGTGGGGTEAFF | TGTGCCAGCAGGGGGACAGGGGGCGGTGGCACTGAAGCTTTCTTT
TRBJ2-7 | TRBD2 | TRBV28 | once | CASRKPGGGVYEQYF | TGTGCCAGCAGGAAGCCCGGGGGAGGGGTATACGAGCAGTACTTC
TRBJ1-1 | - | TRBV9 | - | CASSVGLDTEAFF | TGTGCCAGCAGCGTCGGTCTGGACACTGAAGCTTTCTTT